This TCR beta chain was obtained from a study of cytomegalovirus exposure and HLA in healthy donors. About the study: Assignment to the Caucasian-associated ancestry cluster applied to more than 75% of the approximately 380 genotyped donors.

In germline, CDR1 is SGHRS, CDR2 YFSETQ. V lost 1 base to trimming and J lost 0 bases, with 5 bases between them. The CDR3 length is 13 residues. Both 60 Vbeta primers and 13 Jbeta primers went into the PCR. Produced via immunoSEQ multiplex PCR; TCRdb's table is partial and in-frame only. The sample has under 150,000 clones, 70% to 85% seen once. Notes on the study in general: Later on, a genetic analysis was performed. It linked a missense variant in DCLRE1C with V- and J-gene trimming of TCR beta. An analysis that was carried out later associated 15,000 to 20,000 TCR beta sequences with HLA alleles at 0.05 false discovery rate. A later analysis by the authors found several of the most significant clusters apparently linked to common viral pathogens.

As concerns this clone: Antigen specificity is unknown.

The chain has TRBV5-1 and TRBJ2-7; D is undetermined. This receptor was obtained from a man in his thirties or forties in good health and CMV-seropositive. The source material was PBMCs. As DNA, the CDR3 is TGCGCCAGCAGCTTGACTGACTCCTACGAGCAGTACTTC. Translation: CASSLTDSYEQYF.